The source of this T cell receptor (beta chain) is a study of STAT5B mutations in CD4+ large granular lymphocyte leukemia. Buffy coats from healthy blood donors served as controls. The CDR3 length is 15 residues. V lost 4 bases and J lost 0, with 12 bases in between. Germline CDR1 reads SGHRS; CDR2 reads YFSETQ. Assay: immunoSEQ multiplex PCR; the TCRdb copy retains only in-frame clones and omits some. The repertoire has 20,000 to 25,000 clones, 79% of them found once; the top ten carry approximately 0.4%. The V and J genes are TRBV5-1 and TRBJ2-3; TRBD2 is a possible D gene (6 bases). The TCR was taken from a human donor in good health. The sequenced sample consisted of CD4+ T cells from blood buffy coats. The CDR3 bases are TGCGCCAGCAGCCCCGGGGCGGGGAGCACAGATACGCAGTATTTT. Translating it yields CASSPGAGSTDTQYF.